Listed below are T cell receptor beta chains from one sample, sequenced in a study of Graves' ophthalmopathy and Graves' hyperthyroidism. TCRdb reanalysed the multiplex PCR reads using MiXCR and keeps one entry per CDR3 protein. The data contain 650,000 to 900,000 distinct CDR3 sequences, roughly 40% of them singletons. Specimen: peripheral blood. The origin of the receptors is an adult man with Graves' ophthalmopathy. Each CDR3 is given with its conserved first and last residue. The D gene is left open where the match is weak. The listing skips clone size in some rows; elsewhere it reads once, few, many or a size class.

15	TRBD1	TRBV20-1	TRBJ1-1	few	CSARQGPSVRGEAFF	TGCAGTGCTCGACAGGGGCCCTCAGTTCGTGGTGAAGCTTTCTTT
16	.	TRBV19	TRBJ1-2	once	CASSIVRGAFDYGYTF	TGTGCCAGTAGTATAGTGCGGGGGGCCTTTGACTATGGCTACACCTTC
17	TRBD1	TRBV14	TRBJ1-1	.	CASSHPSRGARHTEAFF	TGTGCCAGCAGCCACCCGAGCAGGGGGGCGAGGCACACTGAAGCTTTCTTT
19	TRBD1	TRBV9	TRBJ2-7	.	CASSVEPHPRTGGTYEQYF	TGTGCCAGCAGCGTAGAGCCCCACCCCCGGACAGGGGGGACCTACGAGCAGTACTTC
15	.	TRBV20-1	TRBJ2-5	.	CSAGDSRRGPETQYF	TGCAGTGCTGGAGATAGTCGCAGGGGCCCAGAGACCCAGTACTTC
15	.	TRBV7-2	TRBJ2-7	.	CASSPVGGLNYEQYF	TGTGCCAGCAGCCCCGTCGGGGGACTGAACTACGAGCAGTACTTC
15	.	TRBV9	TRBJ1-5	few	CASSADGISNQPQHF	TGTGCCAGCAGCGCAGATGGTATTAGCAATCAGCCCCAGCATTTT
14	TRBD1	TRBV5-4	TRBJ1-6	.	CASSPTGNGSPLHF	TGTGCCAGCAGCCCGACAGGGAACGGTTCACCCCTCCACTTT
12	.	TRBV11-2	TRBJ2-7	few	CASSLRGQAQYF	TGTGCCAGCAGCTTAAGAGGACAAGCGCAGTACTTC
15	TRBD1	TRBV9	TRBJ2-7	.	CASSQDCTGGYEQYF	TGTGCCAGCAGCCAAGATTGCACAGGGGGCTACGAGCAGTACTTC
12	.	TRBV2	TRBJ2-7	.	CASSQEVYEQYF	TGTGCCAGCAGTCAGGAGGTGTACGAGCAGTACTTC
15	.	TRBV12-3/TRBV12-4	TRBJ2-5	.	CASSLSPGRQETQYF	TGTGCCAGCAGTTTAAGTCCAGGGAGGCAAGAGACCCAGTACTTC
15	TRBD1	TRBV19	TRBJ1-2	.	CASSPNRGTSYGYTF	TGTGCCAGTAGCCCGAACAGGGGAACCAGCTATGGCTACACCTTC
12	.	TRBV20-1	TRBJ2-5	.	CSATGVGETQYF	TGCAGTGCTACGGGGGTAGGAGAGACCCAGTACTTC
16	TRBD2	TRBV10-2	TRBJ2-3	.	CASSASGRGFTDTQYF	TGCGCCAGCAGCGCTAGCGGGAGAGGCTTCACAGATACGCAGTATTTT
17	.	TRBV25-1	TRBJ2-7	.	CASSTLSTSDGSYEQYF	TGTGCCAGCAGCACCCTGTCAACCAGCGACGGGTCCTACGAGCAGTACTTC
16	.	TRBV2	TRBJ1-6	once	CASSLGQGTAYSPLHF	TGTGCCAGCAGTTTGGGTCAGGGAACCGCCTATTCACCCCTCCACTTT
15	.	TRBV19	TRBJ1-6	.	CASSDHRRNNSPPHF	TGTGCCAGTAGTGATCATCGTAGGAATAATTCACCCCCCCACTTT
18	TRBD1	TRBV7-9	TRBJ2-7	.	CASSVGGTGGRTSYEQYF	TGTGCCAGCAGCGTAGGTGGGACAGGGGGGAGGACCTCCTACGAGCAGTACTTC
12	.	TRBV7-9	TRBJ2-5	.	CASSRNRETQYF	TGTGCCAGCAGCCGAAACAGAGAGACCCAGTACTTC
12	.	TRBV6-2/TRBV6-3	TRBJ2-7	.	CASSYGYKEQYF	TGTGCCAGCAGTTATGGATATAAGGAGCAGTACTTC
12	.	TRBV10-2	TRBJ2-2	.	CASSYGTEELFF	TGCGCCAGCAGTTACGGGACTGAAGAGCTGTTTTTT
13	TRBD1	TRBV20-1	TRBJ1-3	few	CSAATGVGNTIYF	TGCAGTGCTGCGACAGGGGTTGGAAACACCATATATTTT
15	TRBD1	TRBV12-3/TRBV12-4	TRBJ1-4	few	CASSPREGAREKLFF	TGTGCCAGCAGTCCCCGAGAGGGGGCGAGGGAAAAACTGTTTTTT
16	.	TRBV25-1	TRBJ2-2	.	CASITASSSNTGELFF	TGTGCCAGCATTACAGCCTCCTCCTCGAACACCGGGGAGCTGTTTTTT
15	.	TRBV12-3/TRBV12-4	TRBJ1-4	few	CASSLWGSDPEKLFF	TGTGCCAGCAGCTTATGGGGGAGCGATCCTGAAAAACTGTTTTTT
15	.	TRBV7-2	TRBJ1-1	.	CASSTITGVNTEAFF	TGTGCCAGCAGCACGATCACGGGGGTGAACACTGAAGCTTTCTTT